This entry lists 10 T cell receptor beta chains sequenced from one sample in a study of brain T cells in children with intractable seizures. Documented time point: blood from clinic visit 5 months post-surgery; TSC patient then seizure free. Produced via immunoSEQ multiplex PCR; TCRdb's table is partial and in-frame only. The data show about 340,000 clones, 93% seen once. Sequences were derived from peripheral blood, sampled less than 6 months after surgery. The receptors originated from a boy under three years old with tuberous sclerosis and intractable seizures.

V and J are TRBV24-1 and TRBJ2-2; D not resolved. Trimming stripped 1 base from V and 8 bases from J, with 7 bases between. This CDR3 region has 13 residues. Germline V gene data show CDR1 as KGHDR and CDR2 as SFDVKD. The DNA of the CDR3 is TGTGCCACCAGTGATTTCCTCGGAGGGGAGCTGTTTTTT. This gives the protein CATSDFLGGELFF.

The chain links TRBV9 to TRBJ2-5; possibly TRBD2 for D (6 bases). Trimming shortened V by 3 bases and J by 2 bases, and 20 bases separated the two germline ends. The germline CDR1 and CDR2 sequences are SGDLS and YYNGEE. The CDR3 sequence is 17 residues long. CDR3 residues: CASSGKVGVADQETQYF. The CDR3 DNA reads TGTGCCAGCAGCGGGAAGGTCGGGGTAGCGGATCAAGAGACCCAGTACTTC. The full variable domain, with the rest looked up from reference TRBV9 and TRBJ2-5, is DSGVTQTPKHLITATGQRVTLRCSPRSGDLSVYWYQQSLDQGLQFLIQYYNGEERAKGNILERFSAQQFPDLHSELNLSSLELGDSALYFCASSGKVGVADQETQYFGPGTRLLVL.

The J gene is TRBJ1-1, the V gene TRBV6-1; D gene uncertain. Per germline, CDR1 MNHNS and CDR2 SASEGT. V lost 7 bases, J lost 2 bases, and 8 bases lay in between. The CDR3 spans 12 residues. The CDR3 nucleotides are TGTGCCAGCACGCCTTTCAACACTGAAGCTTTCTTT. It specifies CASTPFNTEAFF.

Ten or more counts support this clone. The chain joins TRBV9 to TRBJ2-7; D unresolved. Deletions cut 3 bases from V and 3 bases from J, with 4 bases between. The CDR3 has 11 amino acids. Germline loops: CDR1 SGDLS, CDR2 YYNGEE. CDR3 in amino acids: CASSAGYEQYF. The CDR3 DNA follows: TGTGCCAGCAGCGCCGGCTACGAGCAGTACTTC.

The chain has TRBV10-3 and TRBJ1-2; D unresolved. CDR3 length: 17 amino acids. The V and J ends lost 2 bases and 8 bases respectively, with 24 bases between them. Germline CDR1 ENHRY, CDR2 SYGVKD. CDR3 nucleotides: TGTGCCATCAGTGAGGGCAACGTCAGGCGGCAAAAAGGGGGCTACACCTTC. Protein: CAISEGNVRRQKGGYTF.

The chain links TRBV4-1 to TRBJ1-6, with D uncertain. Germline CDR1 reads MGHRA; CDR2 reads YSYEKL. This CDR3 has 16 amino acids. V lost 0 bases to trimming and J lost 7 bases, with 13 bases between them. The CDR3 loop is CASSQDGEGHNSPLHF. The CDR3 coding sequence is TGCGCCAGCAGCCAAGACGGTGAGGGTCACAATTCACCCCTCCACTTT.

V and J are TRBV3-1 (or the pseudogene TRBV3-2) and TRBJ1-2, with no clear D. This CDR3 contains 12 residues. In germline, CDR1 is LGHDT, CDR2 YNNKEL (reference sequence). Trimming took 0 bases from V and 10 from J, leaving 9 bases between them. The CDR3 region is CASSQDLEVYTF. CDR3 DNA sequence: TGTGCCAGCAGCCAAGATCTAGAGGTCTACACCTTC.

The V call is TRBV29-1, the J call TRBJ2-3; D perhaps matches TRBD2 (6 bases). Germline CDR1 reads SQVTM; CDR2 reads ANQGSEA. The CDR3 runs 13 residues. V lost 1 base and J 3 bases, leaving 8 bases between the germline ends. CDR3 nucleotides: TGCAGCGTTGAAGGCGGGACGACAGATACGCAGTATTTT. The encoded protein is CSVEGGTTDTQYF.

The V call is TRBV7-9, the J call TRBJ2-7; the D is unclear. CDR1 is SEHNR and CDR2 is FQNEAQ in the germline V gene (reference sequence). This CDR3 has 13 amino acids. The V end was cut by 8 bases, the J end by 0 bases, with 11 bases between. DNA for the CDR3: TGTGCCAGCGAGGCAGGCACCTCCTACGAGCAGTACTTC. It is translated as CASEAGTSYEQYF.

A word on this clone: The junction differs from germline at one of its ends, possibly a read error. The gene calls are TRBV7-7 and TRBJ2-3; D unresolved. The CDR3 sequence is 13 residues long. Germline loops: CDR1 SSHAT, CDR2 FNYEAQ (reference sequence). The DNA of the CDR3 is TGTGCTAGCAGCTTCTCTGGGACAGATACGCAGTATTTT. It yields the protein CASSFSGTDTQYF.